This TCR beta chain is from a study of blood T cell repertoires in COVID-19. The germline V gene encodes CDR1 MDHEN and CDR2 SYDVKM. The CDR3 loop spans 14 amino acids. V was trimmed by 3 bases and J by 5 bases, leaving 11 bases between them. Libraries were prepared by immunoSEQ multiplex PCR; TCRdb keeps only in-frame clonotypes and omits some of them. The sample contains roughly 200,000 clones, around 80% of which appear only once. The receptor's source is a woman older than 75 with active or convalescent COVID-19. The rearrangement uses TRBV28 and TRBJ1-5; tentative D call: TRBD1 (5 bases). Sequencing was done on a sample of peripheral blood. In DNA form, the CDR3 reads TGTGCCAGCAGTTTCCGACAGTCTCATCAGCCCCAGCATTTT. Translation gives CASSFRQSHQPQHF.